This entry describes one T cell receptor (beta chain). What it recognizes is unknown. This sample is drawn from a study of cytomegalovirus exposure and HLA in healthy donors. As for the study in general: Most genotyped donors, around 86% of more than 300, had Caucasian-associated genetic ancestry. Points from the study as a whole: Later on, a genetic analysis was performed. It linked a missense variant in DCLRE1C with V- and J-gene trimming of TCR beta. According to the study, 180 or so TCR beta chains were cytomegalovirus-associated.

In germline, CDR1 is SGHVS, CDR2 FQNEAQ. The CDR3 runs to 13 residues. V lost 5 bases to trimming and J lost 1 base, with 7 bases between them. The PCR contained 60 Vbeta and 13 Jbeta primers. How the authors handled the data: In a later analysis, around 10 million of about 80 million unique beta chains occurred in at least two donors. Profiled with immunoSEQ multiplex PCR; TCRdb holds only in-frame clones, not every one. V, J and clone size are taken as reported in that table, and D and trimming were inferred from the DNA itself. Found here are more than 65,000 clones, 76% of them singletons; the top ten hold 2.5% to 3.5%.

This TCR was recovered from a man aged 35-49 years in good health and CMV-seronegative. The chain is built from TRBV7-8 and TRBJ2-3; D might be TRBD1 (5 bases). The sequenced sample consisted of PBMCs. The CDR3 region has the DNA TGTGCCAGCAGCCCCAGGGGCACAGATACGCAGTATTTT. Protein product: CASSPRGTDTQYF. Looking up the rest from reference TRBV7-8 and TRBJ2-3 gives the full variable domain: GAGVSQSPRYKVAKRGQDVALRCDPISGHVSLFWYQQALGQGPEFLTYFQNEAQLDKSGLPSDRFFAERPEGSVSTLKIQRTQQEDSAVYLCASSPRGTDTQYFGPGTRLTVL.